This TCR beta chain appears in the sequencing data of a study of blood T cells in healthy people across ages. Combining a sample-barcoded 5' primer with a J-beta primer mix, a second PCR ran for about 6 to 12 cycles. From the 5' RACE reads, TCRdb called clonotypes with MiXCR, one entry per CDR3 protein. The table includes about 730,000 distinct CDR3 sequences, 40% to 45% detected once. The germline V and J ends were trimmed by 4 bases and 2 bases, with 15 bases remaining between them. There are 15 residues in the CDR3. The germline gives CDR1 SGHRS, CDR2 YFSETQ. The study, taken as a whole, reports: Diversity figures derived from one million T cells were judged to underestimate the true value. Correlation between TCR beta diversity and naive T cell percentage was strong.

The people who gave samples were healthy Caucasians from Russia, aged roughly 6 to 100. Isolation recovered at least 7 million PBMCs from every sample. Concerning this clonotype itself: Its antigen remains unknown.

The specimen was blood. The chain uses TRBV5-1 and TRBJ1-1; D not certain. This sequence was found in a woman aged 60-75 years in good health. The CDR3 sequence is CASSSGSVTNTEAFF. CDR3 bases: TGCGCCAGCAGCAGCGGTTCGGTTACAAACACTGAAGCTTTCTTT.